This TCR beta chain came from a study of PD-L1 blockade in urothelial cancer. About the research overall: Chemotherapy regimens numbering 0 to 3 had been given to patients. A median about 150,000 T cells were found in blood samples.

Germline values: CDR1 SGHNT, CDR2 YYREEE (reference sequence). V was pared by 3 bases and J by 2 bases, with 12 bases of the junction left unmatched. This CDR3 is 18 amino acids long. Using immunoSEQ multiplex PCR, the repertoire was profiled, and TCRdb retains in-frame clones only, with some absent. Among roughly 62,000 clones listed, around 80% were seen once. General study findings and limits: Expansion of tumor-associated blood clones at 3 weeks was greater in durable-benefit patients.

With regard to this clone: Its antigen is as yet unknown.

Patients suffered from locally advanced or metastatic urothelial carcinoma. The rearrangement joins TRBV5-4 to TRBJ2-5, with 11 bases matching TRBD1. The sequence came from a man between 65 and 85 years old with urothelial cancer. Material: PBMCs, obtained around atezolizumab (anti-PD-L1) treatment. CDR3 in amino acids: CASSWTGGAGSPQETQYF. CDR3 sequence (DNA): TGTGCCAGCAGCTGGACAGGGGGCGCTGGATCCCCTCAAGAGACCCAGTACTTC.